These 20 T cell receptor beta chains were sequenced from one sample in a study of blood T cell repertoires in COVID-19. TCRdb's copy holds only in-frame clones and misses some; the assay was immunoSEQ multiplex PCR. The sample shows about 58,000 clones, 60% to 85% of them seen only once. The sequencing input was peripheral blood. The receptors stem from a human donor in a cohort sampled during active COVID-19.

In its sample, this clone was seen once. The chain employs TRBV7-2 and TRBJ1-1, with D perhaps TRBD1 (5 bases). CDR1 and CDR2 from the germline V gene are SGHTA and FQGNSA. V was cut by 4 bases and J by 1 base, with 7 bases left in between. The CDR3 length is 13 residues. The CDR3, as DNA: TGTGCCAGCAGCTGGGGGGGGAACACTGAAGCTTTCTTT. Encoded protein: CASSWGGNTEAFF.

The chain employs TRBV5-1 and TRBJ2-7, with D possibly TRBD2 on 5 matching bases. Germline V gives CDR1 SGHRS, CDR2 YFSETQ. This CDR3 comprises 12 residues. Trimming cost V 4 bases and J 12 bases, with 17 bases left between them. The chain's CDR3 is CASSESSSFWYF. The CDR3 DNA sequence: TGCGCCAGCAGCGAATCCTCTAGCTTTTGGTACTTC.

This clone was seen a single time. The chain couples TRBV27 to TRBJ1-2; no clear D. CDR3 size: 13 residues. V shed 8 bases and J shed 2 bases, with 12 bases lying between them. Germline values: CDR1 MNHEY, CDR2 SMNVEV (reference sequence). CDR3 amino acids: CASGRTANYGYTF. The CDR3 DNA reads as TGTGCCAGCGGGAGGACGGCGAACTATGGCTACACCTTC.

This chain uses TRBV9 with TRBJ2-1, with D possibly being TRBD2 (5 bases). Germline loops: CDR1 SGDLS, CDR2 YYNGEE. Trimming took 0 bases from V and 7 from J, leaving 11 bases between them. CDR3 length: 14 residues. The CDR3 here is CASSVVSSLNEQFF. The DNA for the CDR3 is TGTGCCAGCAGCGTAGTGTCTAGCCTAAATGAGCAGTTCTTC. Using reference TRBV9 and TRBJ2-1 for the parts outside the CDR3, the full variable domain is DSGVTQTPKHLITATGQRVTLRCSPRSGDLSVYWYQQSLDQGLQFLIQYYNGEERAKGNILERFSAQQFPDLHSELNLSSLELGDSALYFCASSVVSSLNEQFFGPGTRLTVL.

This clone was found once. This sequence joins TRBV7-2 and TRBJ2-7, with 10 bases lining up with TRBD2. Germline V CDR1 and CDR2: SGHTA, FQGNSA. This CDR3 region has 14 residues. Losses at the gene ends were 1 base for V and 6 bases for J; bases not matched to a gene: 3. The CDR3 loop reads CASSLGLAGAEQYF. DNA of the CDR3: TGTGCCAGCAGCTTAGGGCTAGCGGGAGCCGAGCAGTACTTC.

V and J are TRBV2 and TRBJ1-1, with D unresolved. Germline loops: CDR1 SNHLY, CDR2 FYNNEI. Trimming took off 3 bases at V and 4 bases at J, with 9 bases between the two ends. CDR3 length equals 13 residues. The CDR3 sequence is CASSEWIATEAFF. CDR3 nucleotides: TGTGCCAGCAGTGAGTGGATAGCCACTGAAGCTTTCTTT.

The V and J genes are TRBV18 and TRBJ1-2; tentative D call: TRBD1 (6 bases). The CDR3 extends over 13 amino acids. Germline values: CDR1 KGHSH, CDR2 LQKENI. V lost 2 bases to trimming and J lost 3 bases, with 7 bases between them. The CDR3 loop reads CASSPGTYYGYTF. The CDR3 bases are TGTGCCAGCTCACCAGGGACATACTATGGCTACACCTTC.

The chain employs TRBV6-5 and TRBJ1-2; D is unresolved. Trimming took off 8 bases at V and 1 base at J, with 5 bases between the two ends. CDR3 length: 11 residues. Germline lookup yields CDR1 MNHEY and CDR2 SVGAGI. CDR3 sequence (DNA): TGTGCCAGCTCAGTTAACTATGGCTACACCTTC. It is translated as CASSVNYGYTF.

J is TRBJ2-2 and V is TRBV5-1, with 8 bases aligning to TRBD2. Germline V gene data show CDR1 as SGHRS and CDR2 as YFSETQ. The CDR3 runs 16 residues. After removal of 4 bases from V and 7 bases from J, the junction contained 12 bases not matched to a gene. The CDR3 sequence: CASSLSAAGVRGELFF. CDR3 DNA sequence: TGCGCCAGCAGCCTGAGTGCAGCGGGGGTCCGCGGGGAGCTGTTTTTT.

The chain employs TRBV27 and TRBJ1-1; TRBD1 aligns across 7 bases. The V gene end was trimmed by 7 bases and the J gene end by 0 bases; junction bases not matched to a gene: 2. This CDR3 is built from 13 residues. The germline V gene encodes CDR1 MNHEY and CDR2 SMNVEV (reference sequence). For the CDR3, the DNA is TGTGCCAGCAAGGGGGCTTTGAACACTGAAGCTTTCTTT. Translated: CASKGALNTEAFF.

V gene TRBV2 combines with J gene TRBJ1-2; 7 nucleotides line up with TRBD1. The V and J ends lost 7 bases and 8 bases, in that order; junction bases with no gene match: 7. The CDR3 contains 12 residues. CDR1 is SNHLY and CDR2 is FYNNEI in the germline V gene. The CDR3 spells CASTDRARGYTF. The CDR3 DNA reads TGTGCCAGCACTGACAGGGCGAGGGGCTACACCTTC.

The sample holds a few counts of this clone. The chain employs TRBV19 and TRBJ1-1; a possible D gene is TRBD1 (5 bases). Trimming shortened V by 5 bases and J by 1 base, and 8 bases separated the two germline ends. Germline V gene data show CDR1 as LNHDA and CDR2 as SQIVND (reference sequence). The CDR3 spans 13 residues. This CDR3 reads CASSWRGNTEAFF. In DNA, the CDR3 is TGTGCCAGTAGTTGGAGGGGGAACACTGAAGCTTTCTTT.

Here the CDR3 reads CASLRGGQVWNEKLFF. CDR3 coding DNA: TGTGCCAGTCTAAGGGGGGGTCAAGTATGGAATGAAAAACTGTTTTTT. The rearrangement joins TRBV19 to TRBJ1-4; TRBD1 might be the D (6 bases). Germline CDR1 and CDR2: LNHDA and SQIVND (reference sequence). The V end lost 8 bases, the J end lost 5 bases, and 21 bases lay between the germline ends. The CDR3 length is 16 residues.

In DNA form, the CDR3 reads TGTGCCAGCAGCTTAATGGGGCCCTCTGGGGCCAACGTCCTGACTTTC. This encodes CASSLMGPSGANVLTF. This chain joins TRBV7-6 and TRBJ2-6, with D maybe TRBD1 (5 bases). CDR3 size: 16 residues. Trimming took off 2 bases at V and 0 bases at J, with 8 bases between the two ends. The V gene's germline CDR1 is SGHVS and CDR2 FNYEAQ.

The rearrangement uses TRBV7-9 and TRBJ1-4; D gene uncertain. The CDR3 has 15 amino acids. In germline, CDR1 is SEHNR, CDR2 FQNEAQ (reference sequence). Trimming removed 5 bases from V and 0 bases from J, with 10 bases in between. For the CDR3, the DNA is TGTGCCAGCAGCGATAAAACTGCAACTAATGAAAAACTGTTTTTT. Translation: CASSDKTATNEKLFF.

This clone showed up many times. The chain employs TRBV6-1 and TRBJ2-6; D unresolved. The germline gives CDR1 MNHNS, CDR2 SASEGT. The germline V and J ends were trimmed by 0 bases and 0 bases, with 3 bases remaining between them. This CDR3 comprises 15 residues. The CDR3 bases are TGTGCCAGCAGTGAAGCCAGCTCTGGGGCCAACGTCCTGACTTTC. It yields the protein CASSEASSGANVLTF.

The V gene is TRBV30, the J gene TRBJ1-5; TRBD1 aligns across 8 bases. The CDR3 is made up of 20 amino acids. Trimming cost V 3 bases and J 0 bases; bases outside gene matches: 19. Germline V gene sequence: CDR1 GTSNPN, CDR2 SVGIG (reference sequence). The CDR3 region has the DNA TGTGCCTGGAGCAGGACCCGGGACAGGATTCTCCGGGATAGCAATCAGCCCCAGCATTTT. Residues: CAWSRTRDRILRDSNQPQHF.

The table lists this clone with a count of one. This sequence joins TRBV27 and TRBJ2-7; 8 bases agree with TRBD2. The CDR3 loop spans 13 amino acids. The trim removed 8 bases at V and 7 bases at J, leaving 10 bases unmatched. Germline V gene sequence: CDR1 MNHEY, CDR2 SMNVEV (reference sequence). CDR3 coding DNA: TGTGCCAGCCGGAGCGGGGGAGGGCGAGAGCAGTACTTC. Residues: CASRSGGGREQYF.

This clone was observed a handful of times. This chain links TRBV19 with TRBJ2-3; a weak D match, TRBD2 (5 bases). Germline lookup yields CDR1 LNHDA and CDR2 SQIVND (reference sequence). The germline V and J ends were trimmed by 1 base and 2 bases, with 19 bases remaining between them. This CDR3 contains 18 residues. CDR3 nucleotide sequence: TGTGCCAGTAGTATAGGGGCGGGTTACGGAGTAAACACAGATACGCAGTATTTT. This sequence encodes CASSIGAGYGVNTDTQYF.

The rearrangement uses TRBV5-4 and TRBJ2-7; 9 bases match TRBD1. Germline V gene lookup returns CDR1 SGHNT and CDR2 YYREEE (reference sequence). CDR3 length equals 14 residues. Unmatched junction bases numbered 5, after V lost 5 bases and J lost 2 bases. The CDR3 loop is CASRSGTGTYEQYF. The CDR3 coding sequence is TGTGCCAGCAGGTCCGGGACAGGGACCTACGAGCAGTACTTC.